The following is a TCR beta chain sequence with its context. The sample comes from a study of OX40 agonist ivuxolimab in advanced cancers. For the study at large: Prior checkpoint blockade (anti-PD-1, anti-PD-L1 or anti-CTLA-4) was permitted; around 40% had it.

Germline V gene sequence: CDR1 SGHTA, CDR2 FQGNSA. V gave up 1 base and J gave up 6 bases, with 9 bases separating them. The CDR3 length is 14 residues. The repertoire was sequenced with immunoSEQ multiplex PCR; TCRdb's copy has only in-frame clones and lacks some. The sample has under 85,000 clones, around 84% seen once. This chain links TRBV7-2 with TRBJ2-2; D call uncertain. The sample in question was CD4+ or CD8+ T cells sorted from blood, obtained in a trial of the OX40 agonist ivuxolimab. The TCR sequence derives from an adult with an advanced solid tumor such as melanoma, head and neck, liver or kidney cancer. The CDR3 spells CASSLEAWAGELFF. CDR3 nucleotide sequence: TGTGCCAGCAGCTTAGAGGCCTGGGCCGGGGAGCTGTTTTTT.